This T cell receptor (beta chain) appears in the sequencing data of a study of blood T cells in healthy people across ages. Study conclusions and caveats: The study found more naive CD4+ cells and higher diversity in long-lived than aged donors.

This clonotype has just a few counts. Its antigen is still unknown. Trimming cost V 4 bases and J 6 bases; bases outside gene matches: 10. This CDR3 has 16 amino acids. Germline lookup yields CDR1 ENHRY and CDR2 SYGVKD. Together with a sample-barcoded 5' primer, a J-beta primer mix was included in a second PCR lasting about 7 to 12 cycles. Each cDNA was tagged by a template-switch adaptor containing 12 random nucleotides. TCRdb processed the 5' RACE reads anew with MiXCR; each CDR3 protein has one entry. This table has about 730,000 distinct CDR3 sequences, roughly 41% appearing once. The chain couples TRBV10-3 to TRBJ2-1; 9 nucleotides line up with TRBD1. The sequenced material came from blood. The TCR comes from a woman aged 55-75 years in good health. DNA of the CDR3: TGTGCCATCAGTGTGGGGGGACAGGGTACCGGCAATGAGCAGTTCTTC. Amino acids: CAISVGGQGTGNEQFF.